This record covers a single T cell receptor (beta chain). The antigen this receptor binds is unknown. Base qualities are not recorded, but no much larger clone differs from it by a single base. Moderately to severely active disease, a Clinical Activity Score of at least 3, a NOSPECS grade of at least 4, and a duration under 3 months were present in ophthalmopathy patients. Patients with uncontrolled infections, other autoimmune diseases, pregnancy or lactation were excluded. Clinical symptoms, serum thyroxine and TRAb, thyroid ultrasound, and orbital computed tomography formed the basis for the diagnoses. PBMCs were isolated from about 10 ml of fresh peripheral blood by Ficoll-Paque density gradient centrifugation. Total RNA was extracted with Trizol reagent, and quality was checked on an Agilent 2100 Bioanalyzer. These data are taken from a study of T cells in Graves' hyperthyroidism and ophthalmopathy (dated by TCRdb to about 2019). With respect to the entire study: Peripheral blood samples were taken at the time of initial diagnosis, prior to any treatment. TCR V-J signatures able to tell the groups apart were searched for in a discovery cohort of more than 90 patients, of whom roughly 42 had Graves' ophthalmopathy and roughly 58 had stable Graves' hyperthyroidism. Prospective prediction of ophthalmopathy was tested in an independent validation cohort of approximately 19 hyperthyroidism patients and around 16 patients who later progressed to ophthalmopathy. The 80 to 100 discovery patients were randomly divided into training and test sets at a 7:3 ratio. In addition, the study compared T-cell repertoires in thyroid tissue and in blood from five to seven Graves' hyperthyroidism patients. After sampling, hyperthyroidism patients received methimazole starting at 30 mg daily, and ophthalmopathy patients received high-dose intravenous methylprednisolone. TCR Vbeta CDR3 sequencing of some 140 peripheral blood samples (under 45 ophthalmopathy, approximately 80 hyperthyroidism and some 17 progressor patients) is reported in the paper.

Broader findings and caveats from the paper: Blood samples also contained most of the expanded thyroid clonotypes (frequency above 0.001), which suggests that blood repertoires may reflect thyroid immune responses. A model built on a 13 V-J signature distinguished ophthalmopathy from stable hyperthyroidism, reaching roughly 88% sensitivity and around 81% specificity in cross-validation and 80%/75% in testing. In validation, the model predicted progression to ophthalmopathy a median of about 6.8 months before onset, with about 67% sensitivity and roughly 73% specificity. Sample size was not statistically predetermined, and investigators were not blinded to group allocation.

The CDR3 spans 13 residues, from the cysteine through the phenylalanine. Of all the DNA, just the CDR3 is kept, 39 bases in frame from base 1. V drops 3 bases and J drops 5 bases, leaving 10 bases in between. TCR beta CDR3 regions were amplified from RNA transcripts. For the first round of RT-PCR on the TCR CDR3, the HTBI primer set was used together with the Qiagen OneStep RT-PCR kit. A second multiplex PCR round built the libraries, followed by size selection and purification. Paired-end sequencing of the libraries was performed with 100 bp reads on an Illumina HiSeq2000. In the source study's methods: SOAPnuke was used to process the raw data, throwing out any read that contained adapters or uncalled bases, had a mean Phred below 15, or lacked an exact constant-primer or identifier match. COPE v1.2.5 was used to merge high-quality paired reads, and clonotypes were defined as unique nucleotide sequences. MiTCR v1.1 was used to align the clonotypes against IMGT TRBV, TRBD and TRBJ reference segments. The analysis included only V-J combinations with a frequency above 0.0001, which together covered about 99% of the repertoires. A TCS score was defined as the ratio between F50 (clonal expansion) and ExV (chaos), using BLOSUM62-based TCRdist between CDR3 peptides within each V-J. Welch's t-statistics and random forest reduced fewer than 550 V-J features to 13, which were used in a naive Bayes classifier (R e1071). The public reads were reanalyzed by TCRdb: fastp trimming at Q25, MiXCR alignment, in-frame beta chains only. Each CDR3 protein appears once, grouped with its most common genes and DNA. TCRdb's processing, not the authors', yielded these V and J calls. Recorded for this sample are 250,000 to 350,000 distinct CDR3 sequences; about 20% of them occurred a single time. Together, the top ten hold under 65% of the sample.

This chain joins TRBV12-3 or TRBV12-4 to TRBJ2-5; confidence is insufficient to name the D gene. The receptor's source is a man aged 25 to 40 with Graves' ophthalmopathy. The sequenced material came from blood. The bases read TGTGCCAGCAGTTTGTTTGGTTGGGAGACCCAGTACTTC. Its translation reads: CASSLFGWETQYF.